The entry that follows covers one T cell receptor beta chain sequence. This clone is a singleton in its sample. The antigen it recognizes is unknown. Nothing much larger sits one base from this clone, and base qualities are not available. This specimen belongs to a study of blood T cell repertoires in COVID-19 (dated by TCRdb to 2019 to 2021). For the wider study: Samples covering the acute and convalescent phases of COVID-19 were provided by collaborators in the United States, Italy and Spain. Subjects who had been exposed to COVID-19, were actively infected with it, or had recovered from it provided the deeply sampled blood TCRbeta repertoires that made up the dataset. The prospective study material was composed of cDNA or gDNA derived from T cells, B-cell-depleted T cells, or PBMCs. The repertoires were released in a freely available public database intended as a resource for research on the immune response to SARS-CoV-2. Where available, HLA class I and class II types were obtained from metadata supplied by the sample provider rather than from assay-based typing. A de-identified subject ID, COVID-19 status, age in years and sex were almost always included in the sample metadata. Samples were obtained from the ongoing ImmuneRACE study (first 160 participants) and from approximately 1,200 subjects provided by 6 global collaborators. The research as a whole found: The quantity of clinical and demographic metadata differed by source and by participant and was supplied without curation.

From its cysteine to its phenylalanine, the CDR3 spans 19 amino acids. Only the CDR3 DNA stays, 57 bases, in frame from base 1. CDR1 and CDR2, looked up from the germline V gene, are KGHSH and LQKENI. V ends up 1 base short and J 1 base short, with an unmatched junction base count of 11. The immunoSEQ Assay, a bias-controlled multiplex PCR, was used to amplify TCRbeta CDR3 regions from genomic DNA. The study's own analysis went as follows. Nucleated cell counts per sample were estimated from amplification of reference gene primers within the assay. To quantify the absolute abundance of each unique TCRbeta CDR3 rearrangement, sequence reads were collapsed and filtered. Productive Simpson clonality was computed per sample as the square root of Simpson's diversity index over productive rearrangements. The clones in this table, taken by TCRdb from immuneACCESS, are in-frame only. Not every clone is retained; where verified, under half of the shortfall comes from an unresolved V gene, and the cause of the rest is unknown. Clone size and the V and J calls come from that table; the DNA yielded D and trimming. The sample includes 270,000 or so clones, with 89% observed a single time. The ten most abundant clones make up about 4.6% of the sample.

Another Seattle source contributed samples from volunteer blood donors who had recovered from COVID-19. Each collaborating institution followed its own protocols to collect whole blood in K2EDTA tubes. For TCRbeta analysis, collaborator samples were shipped as frozen whole blood, as isolated PBMCs, or as DNA extracted from either sample type. The sequence came from a middle-aged woman who had recovered from COVID-19. The V and J genes are TRBV18 and TRBJ2-3; TRBD2 lines up with 10 middle nucleotides. Material for sequencing was peripheral blood. The DNA sequence is given as TGTGCCAGCTCACCACGGGAGATAGCGGGGGGCAGCGGCACAGATACGCAGTATTTT. It encodes CASSPREIAGGSGTDTQYF.